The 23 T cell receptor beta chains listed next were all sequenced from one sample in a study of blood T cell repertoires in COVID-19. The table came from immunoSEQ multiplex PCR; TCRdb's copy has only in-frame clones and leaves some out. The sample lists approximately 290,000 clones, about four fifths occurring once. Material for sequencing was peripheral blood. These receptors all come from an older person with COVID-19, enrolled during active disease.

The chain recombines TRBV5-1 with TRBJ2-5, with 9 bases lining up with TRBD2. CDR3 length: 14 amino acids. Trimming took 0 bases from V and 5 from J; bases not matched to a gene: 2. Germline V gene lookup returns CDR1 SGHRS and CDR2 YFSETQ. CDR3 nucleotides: TGCGCCAGCAGCTTGGCAACTAGCGGGGAGACCCAGTACTTC. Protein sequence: CASSLATSGETQYF. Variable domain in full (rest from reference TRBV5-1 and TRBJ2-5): KAGVTQTPRYLIKTRGQQVTLSCSPISGHRSVSWYQQTPGQGLQFLFEYFSETQRNKGNFPGRFSGRQFSNSRSEMNVSTLELGDSALYLCASSLATSGETQYFGPGTRLLVL.

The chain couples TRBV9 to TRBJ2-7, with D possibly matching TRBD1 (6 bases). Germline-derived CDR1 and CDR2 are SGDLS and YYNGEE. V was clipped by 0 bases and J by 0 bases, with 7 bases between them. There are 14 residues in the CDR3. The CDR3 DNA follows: TGTGCCAGCAGCGTAGGGGACAACTCCTACGAGCAGTACTTC. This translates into CASSVGDNSYEQYF.

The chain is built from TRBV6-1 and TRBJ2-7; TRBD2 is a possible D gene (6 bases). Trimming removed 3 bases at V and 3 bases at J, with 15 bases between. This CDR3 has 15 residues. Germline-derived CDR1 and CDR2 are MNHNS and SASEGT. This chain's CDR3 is CASSEGLTFIYEQYF. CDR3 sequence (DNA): TGTGCCAGCAGTGAGGGACTGACATTTATCTACGAGCAGTACTTC.

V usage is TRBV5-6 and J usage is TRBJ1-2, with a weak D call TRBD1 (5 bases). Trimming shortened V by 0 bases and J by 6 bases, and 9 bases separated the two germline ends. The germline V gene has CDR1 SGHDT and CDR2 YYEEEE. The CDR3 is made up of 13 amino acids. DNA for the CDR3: TGTGCCAGCAGCTTGGCGGGGGGGGATGGCTACACCTTC. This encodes CASSLAGGDGYTF.

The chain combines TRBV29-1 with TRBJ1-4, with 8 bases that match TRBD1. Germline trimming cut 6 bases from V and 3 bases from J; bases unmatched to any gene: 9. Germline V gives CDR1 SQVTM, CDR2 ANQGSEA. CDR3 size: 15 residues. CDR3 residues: CSVGADRGANEKLFF. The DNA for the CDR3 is TGCAGCGTGGGGGCTGACAGGGGTGCTAATGAAAAACTGTTTTTT.

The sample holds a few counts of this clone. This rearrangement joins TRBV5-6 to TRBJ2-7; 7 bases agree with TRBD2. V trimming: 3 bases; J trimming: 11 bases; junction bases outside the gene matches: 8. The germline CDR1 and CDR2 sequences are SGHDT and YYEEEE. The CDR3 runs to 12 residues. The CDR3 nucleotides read TGTGCCAGCAGCTCCGGGACTACAAAGGAGTACTTC. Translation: CASSSGTTKEYF.

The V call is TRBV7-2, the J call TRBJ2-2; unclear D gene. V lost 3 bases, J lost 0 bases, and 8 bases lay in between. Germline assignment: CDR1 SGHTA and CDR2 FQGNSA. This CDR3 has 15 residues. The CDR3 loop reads CASSFKQSNTGELFF. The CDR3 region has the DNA TGTGCCAGCAGCTTTAAACAGTCGAACACCGGGGAGCTGTTTTTT.

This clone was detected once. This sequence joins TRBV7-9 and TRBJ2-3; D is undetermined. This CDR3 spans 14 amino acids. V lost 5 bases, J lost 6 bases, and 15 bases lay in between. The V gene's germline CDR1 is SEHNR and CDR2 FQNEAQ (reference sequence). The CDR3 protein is CASSLFSSHDTQYF. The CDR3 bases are TGTGCCAGCAGCCTATTTAGCTCACACGATACGCAGTATTTT.

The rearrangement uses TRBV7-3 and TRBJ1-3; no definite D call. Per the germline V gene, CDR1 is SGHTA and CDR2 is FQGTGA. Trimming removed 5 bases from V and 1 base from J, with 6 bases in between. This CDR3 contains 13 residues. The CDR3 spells CASSAESGNTIYF. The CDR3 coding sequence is TGTGCCAGCAGCGCCGAGTCTGGAAACACCATATATTTT.

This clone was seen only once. DNA of the CDR3: TGTGCCAGCAGTCACGGGTGGGGAACGGGGAATTCACCCCTCCACTTT. As protein: CASSHGWGTGNSPLHF. The chain combines TRBV28 with TRBJ1-6; D gene ambiguous. Germline V gene sequence: CDR1 MDHEN, CDR2 SYDVKM. V shed 5 bases and J shed 7 bases, with 18 bases lying between them. CDR3 length: 16 residues.

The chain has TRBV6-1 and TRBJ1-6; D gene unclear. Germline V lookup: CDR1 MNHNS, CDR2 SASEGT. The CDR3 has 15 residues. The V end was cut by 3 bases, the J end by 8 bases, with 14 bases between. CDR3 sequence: CASSESNGGYSPLHF. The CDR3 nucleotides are TGTGCCAGCAGTGAGTCAAACGGCGGTTATTCACCCCTCCACTTT.

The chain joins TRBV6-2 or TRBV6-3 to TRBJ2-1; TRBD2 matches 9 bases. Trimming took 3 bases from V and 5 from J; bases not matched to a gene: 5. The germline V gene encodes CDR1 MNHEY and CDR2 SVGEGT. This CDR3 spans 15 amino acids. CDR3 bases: TGTGCCAGCAGTTATGAGGCGGGAGGGAACAATGAGCAGTTCTTC. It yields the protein CASSYEAGGNNEQFF.

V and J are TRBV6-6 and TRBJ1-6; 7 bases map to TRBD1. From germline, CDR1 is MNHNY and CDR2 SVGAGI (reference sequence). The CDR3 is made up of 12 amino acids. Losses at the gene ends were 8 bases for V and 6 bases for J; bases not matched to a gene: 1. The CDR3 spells CASWDSNSPLHF. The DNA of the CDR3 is TGTGCCAGCTGGGACAGTAATTCACCCCTCCACTTT.

The CDR3 is CASSSRLAGGPDTQYF. The CDR3 DNA follows: TGTGCCAGCAGTTCCCGGCTGGCGGGGGGTCCAGATACGCAGTATTTT. This chain links TRBV28 with TRBJ2-3; 8 positions match TRBD2. Trimming took 4 bases from V and 4 from J; bases not matched to a gene: 10. This CDR3 is built from 16 residues. Germline V gene data show CDR1 as MDHEN and CDR2 as SYDVKM.

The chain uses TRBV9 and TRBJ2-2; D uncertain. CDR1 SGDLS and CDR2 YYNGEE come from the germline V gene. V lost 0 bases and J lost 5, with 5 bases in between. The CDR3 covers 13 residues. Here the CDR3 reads CASSVALTGELFF. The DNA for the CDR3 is TGTGCCAGCAGCGTAGCTTTAACCGGGGAGCTGTTTTTT. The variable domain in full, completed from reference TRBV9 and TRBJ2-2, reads DSGVTQTPKHLITATGQRVTLRCSPRSGDLSVYWYQQSLDQGLQFLIQYYNGEERAKGNILERFSAQQFPDLHSELNLSSLELGDSALYFCASSVALTGELFFGEGSRLTVL.

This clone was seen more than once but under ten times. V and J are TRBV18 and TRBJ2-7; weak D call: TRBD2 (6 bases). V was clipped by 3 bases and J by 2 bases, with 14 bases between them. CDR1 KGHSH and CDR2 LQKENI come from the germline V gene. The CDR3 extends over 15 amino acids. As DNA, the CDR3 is TGTGCCAGCTCACCGGGAACGGGAGACCCCTACGAGCAGTACTTC. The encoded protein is CASSPGTGDPYEQYF.

CDR3 protein: CAIRGQGGNSPLHF. DNA for the CDR3: TGTGCCATCAGGGGACAGGGGGGGAATTCACCCCTCCACTTT. The chain recombines TRBV10-3 with TRBJ1-6, with TRBD1 identical over 11 bases. The CDR3 loop spans 14 amino acids. Germline values: CDR1 ENHRY, CDR2 SYGVKD. V dropped 6 bases and J dropped 7; count of bases not matched to a gene: 2.

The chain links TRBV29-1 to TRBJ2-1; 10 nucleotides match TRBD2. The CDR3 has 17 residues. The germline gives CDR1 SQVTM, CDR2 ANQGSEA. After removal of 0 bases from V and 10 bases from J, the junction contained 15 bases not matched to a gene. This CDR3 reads CSVEDPTAAGGAREQFF. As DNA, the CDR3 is TGCAGCGTTGAAGATCCAACGGCAGCGGGGGGGGCACGAGAGCAGTTCTTC.

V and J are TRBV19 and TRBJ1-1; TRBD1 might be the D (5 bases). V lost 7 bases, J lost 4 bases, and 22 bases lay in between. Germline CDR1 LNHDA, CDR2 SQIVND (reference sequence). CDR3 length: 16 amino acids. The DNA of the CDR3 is TGTGCCAGTAATTCCTTGGGGGGAGTTAGGGGCACTGAAGCTTTCTTT. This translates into CASNSLGGVRGTEAFF.

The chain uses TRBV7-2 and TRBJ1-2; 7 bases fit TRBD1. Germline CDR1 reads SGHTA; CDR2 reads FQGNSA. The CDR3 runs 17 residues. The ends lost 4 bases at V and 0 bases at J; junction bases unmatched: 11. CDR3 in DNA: TGTGCCAGCAGCTCGACAGGGAATTTTTATGCTAACTATGGCTACACCTTC. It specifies CASSSTGNFYANYGYTF. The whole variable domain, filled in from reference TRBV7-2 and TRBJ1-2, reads GAGVSQSPSNKVTEKGKDVELRCDPISGHTALYWYRQSLGQGLEFLIYFQGNSAPDKSGLPSDRFSAERTGGSVSTLTIQRTQQEDSAVYLCASSSTGNFYANYGYTFGSGTRLTVV.

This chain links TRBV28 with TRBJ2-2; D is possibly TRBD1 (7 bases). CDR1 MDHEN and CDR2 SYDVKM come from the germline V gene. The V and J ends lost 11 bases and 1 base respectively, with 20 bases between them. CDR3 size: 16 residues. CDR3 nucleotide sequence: TGTGCCGGAGGGGCAGGGGGTTTTGGGAACACCGGGGAGCTGTTTTTT. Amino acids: CAGGAGGFGNTGELFF.

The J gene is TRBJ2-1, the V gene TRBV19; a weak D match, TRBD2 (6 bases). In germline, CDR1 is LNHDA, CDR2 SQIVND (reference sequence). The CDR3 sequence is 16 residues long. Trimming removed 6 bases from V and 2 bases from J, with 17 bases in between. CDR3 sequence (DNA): TGTGCCAGTAGGGACGAACAGCGGGCCACCTACAATGAGCAGTTCTTC. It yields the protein CASRDEQRATYNEQFF.

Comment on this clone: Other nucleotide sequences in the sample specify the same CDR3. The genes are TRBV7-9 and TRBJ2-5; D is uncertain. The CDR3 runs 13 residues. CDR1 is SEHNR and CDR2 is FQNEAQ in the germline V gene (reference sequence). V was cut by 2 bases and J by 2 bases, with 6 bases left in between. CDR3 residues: CASSLPGQETQYF. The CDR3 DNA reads TGTGCCAGCAGCTTACCGGGTCAAGAGACCCAGTACTTC.